One sample yielded the 32 T cell receptor beta chains listed below, sequenced in a study of blood T cell repertoires in COVID-19. Libraries were prepared by immunoSEQ multiplex PCR; TCRdb keeps only in-frame clonotypes and omits some of them. The sample has about 25,000 clones, roughly 80% seen once. Sequenced: peripheral blood. The receptors were gathered from a man aged 50 to 60 with active or convalescent COVID-19.

J is TRBJ2-2 and V is TRBV7-6; a possible D gene is TRBD2 (6 bases). Germline V lookup: CDR1 SGHVS, CDR2 FNYEAQ. V was pared by 1 base and J by 3 bases, with 18 bases between. The CDR3 is 18 amino acids. For the CDR3, the DNA is TGTGCCAGCAGCTTAGGTCCTGCGGGGACTGGTGACACCGGGGAGCTGTTTTTT. Translation: CASSLGPAGTGDTGELFF.

The chain is built from TRBV3-1 (or the pseudogene TRBV3-2) and TRBJ1-1; possibly TRBD1 for D (6 bases). V was cut by 4 bases and J by 5 bases, with 20 bases left in between. The CDR3 sequence is 16 residues long. CDR1 and CDR2 (germline): LGHDT, YNNKEL (reference sequence). The CDR3 DNA sequence: TGTGCCAGCAGCCGGCAAGGGGGGGGGCTTTGGACTGAAGCTTTCTTT. This sequence encodes CASSRQGGGLWTEAFF.

The V call is TRBV7-6, the J call TRBJ2-1; tentatively, D is TRBD2 (6 bases). CDR1 and CDR2 (germline): SGHVS, FNYEAQ. CDR3 size: 12 residues. V lost 6 bases and J lost 6, with 9 bases in between. CDR3 coding DNA: TGTGCCAGCAGTCGGGACTTCAATGAGCAGTTCTTC. The encoded protein is CASSRDFNEQFF.

This chain links TRBV12-5 with TRBJ1-2; D gene ambiguous. Germline CDR1 is LGHNT and CDR2 is FRNRAP. This CDR3 has 14 residues. V was clipped by 0 bases and J by 6 bases, with 11 bases between them. CDR3 region: CASGLVDGVNGYTF. CDR3 coding DNA: TGTGCTAGTGGTTTGGTAGACGGGGTGAATGGCTACACCTTC.

The genes are TRBV6-5 and TRBJ1-1; D not certain. CDR1 is MNHEY and CDR2 is SVGAGI in the germline V gene. CDR3 length: 12 residues. Trimming took off 8 bases at V and 1 base at J, with 8 bases between the two ends. In DNA, the CDR3 is TGTGCCAGCGGGAGAAAGAACACTGAAGCTTTCTTT. The encoded protein is CASGRKNTEAFF.

The CDR3 loop reads CASTTGAPLNTEAFF. In DNA, the CDR3 is TGCGCCAGTACCACAGGCGCCCCCTTGAACACTGAAGCTTTCTTT. The chain carries TRBV10-2 and TRBJ1-1, with TRBD1 as a possible D gene (5 bases). CDR1 and CDR2 from the germline V gene are WSHSY and SAAADI. The ends were cut back, 9 bases at V and 0 bases at J, with 17 bases in the middle. The length of the CDR3 is 15 residues.

The chain recombines TRBV27 with TRBJ2-1; TRBD1 agrees at 7 bases. The CDR3 loop spans 15 amino acids. Per the germline V gene, CDR1 is MNHEY and CDR2 is SMNVEV (reference sequence). V dropped 6 bases and J dropped 0; count of bases not matched to a gene: 5. The CDR3 nucleotides are TGTGCCAGCAGCCGACAGGGCCGCTCCTACAATGAGCAGTTCTTC. It codes for CASSRQGRSYNEQFF.

This chain uses TRBV5-6 with TRBJ2-7; TRBD2 matches at 8 bases. The trim removed 4 bases at V and 3 bases at J, leaving 15 bases unmatched. Per the germline V gene, CDR1 is SGHDT and CDR2 is YYEEEE. The CDR3 extends over 17 amino acids. The CDR3 bases are TGTGCCAGCAGCCAGTTTGGGGATGAGCGGGGGATCTACGAGCAGTACTTC. Translated: CASSQFGDERGIYEQYF.

The CDR3 sequence is CASSLAGEESYGYTF. CDR3 nucleotide sequence: TGCGCCAGCAGCTTGGCCGGGGAAGAGTCATATGGCTACACCTTC. The chain links TRBV5-1 to TRBJ1-2; D gene ambiguous. Germline assignment: CDR1 SGHRS and CDR2 YFSETQ. The CDR3 contains 15 residues. V lost 0 bases and J 5 bases, leaving 14 bases between the germline ends.

The V and J genes are TRBV11-1 and TRBJ2-7, with TRBD1 matching over 9 bases. This CDR3 comprises 14 residues. Per the germline V gene, CDR1 is SGHAT and CDR2 is FQDESV (reference sequence). The J segment lost 6 bases and the V segment lost 6 bases, leaving 9 bases of the junction unmatched. The CDR3 nucleotides are TGTGCCAGCAGGTGGGGGACAGGGATGAGCGAGCAGTACTTC. Translation: CASRWGTGMSEQYF.

V is TRBV6-1 and J is TRBJ1-2, with a weak D call TRBD1 (5 bases). The V gene lost 3 bases and the J gene lost 5 bases, with 16 bases spanning the gap. The CDR3 spans 15 residues. Germline V gene sequence: CDR1 MNHNS, CDR2 SASEGT. The CDR3 DNA sequence: TGTGCCAGCAGTGAGGACACGGTATCTGGGTATGGCTACACCTTC. This translates into CASSEDTVSGYGYTF.

The CDR3 sequence: CASSPPGQGIWGRNGYTF. Here the CDR3 DNA reads TGTGCCAGCAGCCCACCGGGACAGGGGATATGGGGCCGGAATGGCTACACCTTC. The rearrangement links TRBV5-6 to TRBJ1-2, with 10 bases identical to TRBD1. The V and J ends lost 4 bases and 6 bases, in that order; junction bases with no gene match: 18. Per germline, CDR1 SGHDT and CDR2 YYEEEE. This CDR3 region has 18 residues.

This sequence joins TRBV4-2 and TRBJ1-2; no firm D call. CDR3 length: 14 residues. Germline V gene lookup returns CDR1 LGHNA and CDR2 YNFKEQ. The ends were cut back, 0 bases at V and 4 bases at J, with 9 bases in the middle. CDR3 DNA sequence: TGTGCCAGCAGCCAAGATCCTAGCGTCTATGGCTACACCTTC. This codes for CASSQDPSVYGYTF.

V usage is TRBV5-5 and J usage is TRBJ1-5; 7 bases are shared with TRBD1. From germline, CDR1 is SGHKS and CDR2 YYEKEE (reference sequence). This CDR3 is built from 14 residues. V trimming: 0 bases; J trimming: 4 bases; junction bases outside the gene matches: 1. The CDR3 DNA sequence: TGTGCCAGCAGCTTGGAGACAGGGAATCAGCCCCAGCATTTT. Its protein is CASSLETGNQPQHF.

The CDR3, as DNA: TGTGCCAGCAGCTTGATAGGGGATGAGCAGTTCTTC. This gives the protein CASSLIGDEQFF. The V and J genes are TRBV5-4 and TRBJ2-1; a possible D gene is TRBD1 (5 bases). This CDR3 is built from 12 residues. Trimming pared 1 base from V and 8 bases from J, leaving 7 bases between. Germline assignment: CDR1 SGHNT and CDR2 YYREEE (reference sequence).

The rearrangement uses TRBV5-1 and TRBJ2-7; TRBD1 aligns across 7 bases. V was pared by 3 bases and J by 5 bases, with 8 bases of the junction left unmatched. CDR3 length equals 14 residues. Germline CDR1 reads SGHRS; CDR2 reads YFSETQ. Written as DNA, the CDR3 is TGCGCCAGCAGCTCGCCATTACAGGGGAACGAGCAGTACTTC. It encodes CASSSPLQGNEQYF.

The CDR3 bases are TGTGCCAGCAGCTTTATTCGTACAGATACGCAGTATTTT. Protein: CASSFIRTDTQYF. This sequence joins TRBV7-3 and TRBJ2-3; D remains ambiguous. The CDR3 is 13 amino acids. V lost 3 bases, J lost 3 bases, and 7 bases lay in between. Germline CDR1 SGHTA, CDR2 FQGTGA.

The DNA of the CDR3 is TGTGCCAGCAGTTTCGGGGGCCAAGAGACCCAGTACTTC. Translated, it gives CASSFGGQETQYF. The chain links TRBV28 to TRBJ2-5; tentative D call: TRBD2 (6 bases). V shed 3 bases and J shed 1 base, with 6 bases lying between them. From germline, CDR1 is MDHEN and CDR2 SYDVKM. This CDR3 is built from 13 residues.

V is TRBV18 and J is TRBJ2-7; D is uncertain. Per germline, CDR1 KGHSH and CDR2 LQKENI. Trimming removed 5 bases at V and 1 base at J, with 9 bases between. This CDR3 has 13 amino acids. CDR3 coding DNA: TGTGCCAGCTCATCTGCAGGTTCCTACGAGCAGTACTTC. This translates into CASSSAGSYEQYF. Full variable domain (missing parts from reference TRBV18 and TRBJ2-7): NAGVMQNPRHLVRRRGQEARLRCSPMKGHSHVYWYRQLPEEGLKFMVYLQKENIIDESGMPKERFSAEFPKEGPSILRIQQVVRGDSAAYFCASSSAGSYEQYFGPGTRLTVT.

This chain joins TRBV5-4 and TRBJ1-2; 9 nucleotides align to TRBD1. The ends lost 0 bases at V and 2 bases at J; junction bases unmatched: 8. Looked up from germline, CDR1 is SGHNT and CDR2 is YYREEE (reference sequence). This CDR3 contains 17 residues. CDR3 coding DNA: TGTGCCAGCAGCTTGGGGGGACAGGGAAATTTGAACTATGGCTACACCTTC. Protein product: CASSLGGQGNLNYGYTF.

The genes are TRBV5-4 and TRBJ1-1, with unresolved D. Germline V lookup: CDR1 SGHNT, CDR2 YYREEE (reference sequence). Trimming removed 4 bases from V and 7 bases from J, with 20 bases in between. The CDR3 covers 15 residues. CDR3 loop: CASSLATRTPVEAFF. The CDR3, as DNA: TGTGCCAGCAGCCTTGCTACCCGAACGCCGGTTGAAGCTTTCTTT.

This sequence joins TRBV2 and TRBJ1-3, with 8 bases that match TRBD1. This CDR3 contains 13 residues. Trimming removed 4 bases from V and 4 bases from J; junction bases left unmatched: 0. Germline V gives CDR1 SNHLY, CDR2 FYNNEI. CDR3: CASSAGGGNTIYF. In DNA, the CDR3 is TGTGCCAGCAGTGCAGGGGGCGGAAACACCATATATTTT.

DNA for the CDR3: TGCGCCAGCAGCCCAATGGGCCCGTCCCAGTACTTC. Protein: CASSPMGPSQYF. The rearrangement links TRBV5-1 to TRBJ2-5; D unresolved. The V end lost 4 bases, the J end lost 9 bases, and 13 bases lay between the germline ends. Looked up from germline, CDR1 is SGHRS and CDR2 is YFSETQ. The CDR3 extends over 12 amino acids.

CDR3 sequence reads: CAWSDTGGRGYTF. Written as DNA, the CDR3 is TGTGCCTGGAGTGACACAGGGGGAAGAGGCTACACCTTC. The genes are TRBV30 and TRBJ1-2, with TRBD1 matching over 8 bases. CDR3 length: 13 residues. Germline CDR1 is GTSNPN and CDR2 is SVGIG (reference sequence). The trim removed 1 base at V and 8 bases at J, leaving 6 bases unmatched.

The chain employs TRBV27 and TRBJ2-1, with TRBD2 matching over 9 bases. J was trimmed by 7 bases and V by 1 base; bases with no gene match: 8. From germline, CDR1 is MNHEY and CDR2 SMNVEV (reference sequence). The CDR3 has 16 amino acids. CDR3 loop: CASSLLAGGPGNEQFF. CDR3 in DNA: TGTGCCAGCAGTTTATTGGCGGGAGGGCCTGGGAATGAGCAGTTCTTC.

The rearrangement uses TRBV7-3 and TRBJ2-2, with 7 bases identical to TRBD1. Germline V gives CDR1 SGHTA, CDR2 FQGTGA. Losses at the gene ends were 5 bases for V and 4 bases for J; bases not matched to a gene: 16. The CDR3 is 18 residues long. The CDR3 loop is CASSPMMGRGRGTGELFF. The DNA for the CDR3 is TGTGCCAGCAGCCCGATGATGGGTAGGGGGCGCGGCACCGGGGAGCTGTTTTTT.

This rearrangement joins TRBV9 to TRBJ1-2; 8 bases are shared with TRBD1. This CDR3 is 14 amino acids long. Germline CDR1 SGDLS, CDR2 YYNGEE. Trimming removed 3 bases from V and 3 bases from J; junction bases left unmatched: 4. CDR3 residues: CASSALTGDYGYTF. The CDR3 DNA is TGTGCCAGCAGCGCCCTGACAGGGGACTATGGCTACACCTTC.

The chain employs TRBV6-1 and TRBJ2-7; TRBD1 matches at 7 bases. The CDR3 runs to 14 residues. CDR1 is MNHNS and CDR2 is SASEGT in the germline V gene. V was clipped by 3 bases and J by 2 bases; unmatched bases: 4. CDR3 bases: TGTGCCAGCAGTGAGAGGGACAGTACCTACGAGCAGTACTTC. It specifies CASSERDSTYEQYF.

V usage is TRBV12-3 or TRBV12-4 and J usage is TRBJ1-1; D remains ambiguous. The CDR3 is 13 residues long. With 5 bases removed from V and 4 bases from J, the gap between germline ends came to 11 bases. In DNA form, the CDR3 reads TGTGCCAGCAGTGTGACGGGGTCCACTGAAGCTTTCTTT. This gives the protein CASSVTGSTEAFF.

The CDR3 nucleotides are TGTGCCAGCAGCGTAAGTCCAGAGGGTTCACCCCTCCACTTT. It translates to CASSVSPEGSPLHF. This chain links TRBV9 with TRBJ1-6; D unclear. V was cut by 1 base and J by 9 bases, with 11 bases left in between. The germline CDR1 and CDR2 sequences are SGDLS and YYNGEE. This CDR3 has 14 amino acids. Supplemented by reference TRBV9 and TRBJ1-6, the full variable domain reads DSGVTQTPKHLITATGQRVTLRCSPRSGDLSVYWYQQSLDQGLQFLIQYYNGEERAKGNILERFSAQQFPDLHSELNLSSLELGDSALYFCASSVSPEGSPLHFGNGTRLTVT.

The chain recombines TRBV19 with TRBJ1-2, with no clear D. Germline V lookup: CDR1 LNHDA, CDR2 SQIVND (reference sequence). The CDR3 extends over 13 amino acids. V lost 3 bases and J 7 bases, leaving 12 bases between the germline ends. CDR3 bases: TGTGCCAGTAGTATGCTTCGGACTCTTGGCTACACCTTC. This sequence encodes CASSMLRTLGYTF.

The chain joins TRBV5-4 to TRBJ2-2; 8 bases line up with TRBD2. This CDR3 region has 15 residues. CDR1 and CDR2 from the germline V gene are SGHNT and YYREEE (reference sequence). V was pared by 4 bases and J by 5 bases, with 7 bases of the junction left unmatched. CDR3 amino acids: CASSLGLERTGELFF. The DNA for the CDR3 is TGTGCCAGCAGCCTGGGACTAGAAAGGACCGGGGAGCTGTTTTTT.